This T cell receptor (beta chain) came from a study of T-cell memory formation after mild COVID-19. In germline, CDR1 is MNHEY, CDR2 SVGAGI. The CDR3 totals 18 residues. With 7 bases clipped from V and 6 bases from J, the junction kept 23 bases outside the gene matches. TCRdb fed the 5' RACE reads into MiXCR, producing one record per CDR3 protein. The data contain tens of thousands of distinct CDR3 sequences, 15% to 20% of them singletons. Material: PBMCs or a T cell subset sorted from them (not recorded which). The sequence derives from an adult who had mild COVID-19 (a few samples of this study predate the infection). Cell type and time point are not known. This rearrangement joins TRBV6-5 to TRBJ1-1; 7 bases match TRBD1. The chain's CDR3 is CASKRKFRDSLGLAEAFF. The CDR3 nucleotides read TGTGCCAGCAAACGAAAGTTCCGGGACAGCCTAGGTTTGGCTGAAGCTTTCTTT.